A selection of T cell receptor beta chains follows, all from one sample in a study of blood T cell repertoires in COVID-19. Assay used: immunoSEQ multiplex PCR; TCRdb lists only in-frame clones, some missing. The sample holds around 97,000 clones, approximately 84% seen once. The specimen was peripheral blood. These receptors all come from a man aged 65 to 85 with acute or convalescent COVID-19. Each CDR3 is given with its conserved first and last residue. A D gene is named only where the DNA matches it firmly. Clone size appears in some rows only: once, few, many, or a class for an expanded clone.

cdr3_length: 17; clone_size: .; v_call: TRBV5-4; j_call: TRBJ2-3; d_call: TRBD2; cdr3_nt: TGTGCCAGCAGCCCGGGAGGAGGACCGAGGAGCACAGATACGCAGTATTTT; cdr3_aa: CASSPGGGPRSTDTQYF
cdr3_length: 16; clone_size: .; v_call: TRBV19; j_call: TRBJ1-5; d_call: TRBD1; cdr3_nt: TGTGCCAGTAGTCCACCCTACAGGGGTCGGAATCAGCCCCAGCATTTT; cdr3_aa: CASSPPYRGRNQPQHF
cdr3_length: 17; clone_size: .; v_call: TRBV19; j_call: TRBJ1-2; d_call: TRBD1; cdr3_nt: TGTGCCAGTAGTATCCTATCGGGACCGTCAGGGGGCTATGGCTACACCTTC; cdr3_aa: CASSILSGPSGGYGYTF
cdr3_length: 13; clone_size: .; v_call: TRBV14; j_call: TRBJ1-2; d_call: TRBD1; cdr3_nt: TGTGCCAGCAGCCGCAGACAGGGCTATGGCTACACCTTC; cdr3_aa: CASSRRQGYGYTF
cdr3_length: 16; clone_size: once; v_call: TRBV9; j_call: TRBJ2-1; d_call: TRBD2; cdr3_nt: TGTGCCAGCAGCGTAGGAACGGGAGGGCCCTACAATGAGCAGTTCTTC; cdr3_aa: CASSVGTGGPYNEQFF
cdr3_length: 17; clone_size: .; v_call: TRBV30; j_call: TRBJ1-5; d_call: TRBD1; cdr3_nt: TGTGCCTGGGACCACCGGGACAGGGGCTATAGCAATCAGCCCCAGCATTTT; cdr3_aa: CAWDHRDRGYSNQPQHF
cdr3_length: 14; clone_size: once; v_call: TRBV6-5; j_call: TRBJ1-2; d_call: .; cdr3_nt: TGTGCCACCCAACTGGAGGGTTTCGACTATGGCTACACCTTC; cdr3_aa: CATQLEGFDYGYTF
cdr3_length: 16; clone_size: .; v_call: TRBV6-6; j_call: TRBJ1-1; d_call: TRBD1; cdr3_nt: TGTGCCAGCGGATTTTCGCTTTCTGGGACAGCCGCCGAAGCTTTCTTT; cdr3_aa: CASGFSLSGTAAEAFF
cdr3_length: 17; clone_size: .; v_call: TRBV7-2; j_call: TRBJ2-1; d_call: TRBD1; cdr3_nt: TGTGCCAGCAGCTTCCCTCCCAGGACAGGGTCCTACAATGAGCAGTTCTTC; cdr3_aa: CASSFPPRTGSYNEQFF
cdr3_length: 15; clone_size: .; v_call: TRBV5-6; j_call: TRBJ1-4; d_call: .; cdr3_nt: TGTGCCAGCAGCTTGGGCAGGGGTACAGGCGAAAAACTGTTTTTT; cdr3_aa: CASSLGRGTGEKLFF
cdr3_length: 17; clone_size: .; v_call: TRBV9; j_call: TRBJ2-2; d_call: TRBD1; cdr3_nt: TGTGCCAGCAGCCAGGGACAGGGTTCGGTGCTCGCCGGGGAGCTGTTTTTT; cdr3_aa: CASSQGQGSVLAGELFF
cdr3_length: 13; clone_size: .; v_call: TRBV18; j_call: TRBJ2-5; d_call: .; cdr3_nt: TGTGCCAGCTCACCGGGCACTGAAGAGACCCAGTACTTC; cdr3_aa: CASSPGTEETQYF
cdr3_length: 14; clone_size: few; v_call: TRBV6-6; j_call: TRBJ2-3; d_call: TRBD2; cdr3_nt: TGTGCCAGCAGTTACGGCGGGAGAGGTGATACGCAGTATTTT; cdr3_aa: CASSYGGRGDTQYF
cdr3_length: 16; clone_size: .; v_call: TRBV5-1; j_call: TRBJ2-2; d_call: TRBD2; cdr3_nt: TGCGCCAGCAGCTTGTCAACAGCGGGAGGTCCCGGGGAGCTGTTTTTT; cdr3_aa: CASSLSTAGGPGELFF
cdr3_length: 19; clone_size: .; v_call: TRBV30; j_call: TRBJ2-5; d_call: TRBD2; cdr3_nt: TGTGCCTGGAGTGTACCAGAGCGGGAGGGGGCATATTTTCAAGAGACCCAGTACTTC; cdr3_aa: CAWSVPEREGAYFQETQYF
cdr3_length: 15; clone_size: .; v_call: TRBV9; j_call: TRBJ2-5; d_call: .; cdr3_nt: TGTGCCAGCAGCGTTAGTGCAGGGGACCAAGAGACCCAGTACTTC; cdr3_aa: CASSVSAGDQETQYF
cdr3_length: 15; clone_size: once; v_call: TRBV2; j_call: TRBJ1-6; d_call: TRBD1; cdr3_nt: TGTGCCAGCAGTGGCCGGACAGGGAATCGGTCACCCCTCCACTTT; cdr3_aa: CASSGRTGNRSPLHF
cdr3_length: 13; clone_size: .; v_call: TRBV30; j_call: TRBJ1-1; d_call: .; cdr3_nt: TGTGCCTGGAGCCGACAGGAGAACACTGAAGCTTTCTTT; cdr3_aa: CAWSRQENTEAFF
cdr3_length: 14; clone_size: many; v_call: TRBV5-8; j_call: TRBJ2-1; d_call: .; cdr3_nt: TGTGCCAGCAGCCCCCAGTTCGGGGACAATGAGCAGTTCTTC; cdr3_aa: CASSPQFGDNEQFF
cdr3_length: 12; clone_size: .; v_call: TRBV7-2; j_call: TRBJ2-7; d_call: .; cdr3_nt: TGTGCCAGCAGCCGAGACTTCTCCGAGCAGTACTTC; cdr3_aa: CASSRDFSEQYF
cdr3_length: 13; clone_size: .; v_call: TRBV6-1; j_call: TRBJ1-2; d_call: .; cdr3_nt: TGTGCCAGCAGTGAATCCCAGAAATATGGCTACACCTTC; cdr3_aa: CASSESQKYGYTF
cdr3_length: 14; clone_size: once; v_call: TRBV24-1; j_call: TRBJ2-1; d_call: .; cdr3_nt: TGTGCCACCAGTGCTGGGGGGAGCTACAATGAGCAGTTCTTC; cdr3_aa: CATSAGGSYNEQFF
cdr3_length: 13; clone_size: .; v_call: TRBV2; j_call: TRBJ2-3; d_call: .; cdr3_nt: TGTGCCAGCAGTGAAGTAAGCACAGATACGCAGTATTTT; cdr3_aa: CASSEVSTDTQYF
cdr3_length: 14; clone_size: .; v_call: TRBV3-1/TRBV3-2; j_call: TRBJ1-3; d_call: TRBD1; cdr3_nt: TGTGCCAGCAGCCCCCGGGACAGGGGAAACACCATATATTTT; cdr3_aa: CASSPRDRGNTIYF
cdr3_length: 14; clone_size: .; v_call: TRBV27; j_call: TRBJ1-2; d_call: TRBD1; cdr3_nt: TGTGCCAGCAGGAGGACAGGGGGCAACTATGGCTACACCTTC; cdr3_aa: CASRRTGGNYGYTF
cdr3_length: 13; clone_size: few; v_call: TRBV12-3/TRBV12-4; j_call: TRBJ1-1; d_call: .; cdr3_nt: TGTGCCAGCAGTTTAGGGCAGGGCGTACAAGCTTTCTTT; cdr3_aa: CASSLGQGVQAFF
cdr3_length: 14; clone_size: .; v_call: TRBV7-2; j_call: TRBJ1-6; d_call: .; cdr3_nt: TGTGCCAGCAGCCTGAACCCCGCCGGTTCACCCCTCCACTTT; cdr3_aa: CASSLNPAGSPLHF
cdr3_length: 13; clone_size: .; v_call: TRBV7-9; j_call: TRBJ1-2; d_call: .; cdr3_nt: TGTGCCAGCAGCTACGAGCCTCGCTATGGCTACACCTTC; cdr3_aa: CASSYEPRYGYTF
cdr3_length: 16; clone_size: .; v_call: TRBV11-2; j_call: TRBJ2-7; d_call: TRBD2; cdr3_nt: TGTGCCAGCAGCTTAGAAGGGTCTAGCGGGATCTACGAGCAGTACTTC; cdr3_aa: CASSLEGSSGIYEQYF
cdr3_length: 15; clone_size: .; v_call: TRBV6-6; j_call: TRBJ2-6; d_call: .; cdr3_nt: TGTGCCAGCAGTTACGAGGGGGCTGGGGCCAACGTCCTGACTTTC; cdr3_aa: CASSYEGAGANVLTF
cdr3_length: 16; clone_size: .; v_call: TRBV6-1; j_call: TRBJ2-3; d_call: TRBD2; cdr3_nt: TGTGCCAGCAGCGAAAGGGGGACTAGCGGGTCAGATACGCAGTATTTT; cdr3_aa: CASSERGTSGSDTQYF
cdr3_length: 17; clone_size: .; v_call: TRBV9; j_call: TRBJ1-2; d_call: .; cdr3_nt: TGTGCCAGCAGCGTAGCGGAGGGCCTAGTTCAAAACTATGGCTACACCTTC; cdr3_aa: CASSVAEGLVQNYGYTF
cdr3_length: 19; clone_size: .; v_call: TRBV11-3; j_call: TRBJ2-6; d_call: TRBD1; cdr3_nt: TGTGCCAGCAGCTTAGGTGTGGGACAGGGGATTCCTGGGGCCAACGTCCTGACTTTC; cdr3_aa: CASSLGVGQGIPGANVLTF
cdr3_length: 15; clone_size: .; v_call: TRBV5-5; j_call: TRBJ1-2; d_call: .; cdr3_nt: TGTGCCAGCAGCTTCGCGACAGAACCTAACTATGGCTACACCTTC; cdr3_aa: CASSFATEPNYGYTF
cdr3_length: 15; clone_size: .; v_call: TRBV9; j_call: TRBJ2-3; d_call: .; cdr3_nt: TGTGCCAGCAGCCCTTGGAGGGGTGTAACAGATACGCAGTATTTT; cdr3_aa: CASSPWRGVTDTQYF
cdr3_length: 16; clone_size: .; v_call: TRBV10-3; j_call: TRBJ2-1; d_call: TRBD2; cdr3_nt: TGTGCCATCAGTGACCCCACTAGCGGGGGGAACAATGAGCAGTTCTTC; cdr3_aa: CAISDPTSGGNNEQFF
cdr3_length: 15; clone_size: .; v_call: TRBV5-5; j_call: TRBJ2-7; d_call: TRBD1; cdr3_nt: TGTGCCAGCAGCTTGGATGGACAGGGGGCGAACGAGCAGTACTTC; cdr3_aa: CASSLDGQGANEQYF
cdr3_length: 15; clone_size: .; v_call: TRBV7-9; j_call: TRBJ1-1; d_call: TRBD1; cdr3_nt: TGTGCCAGCAGCACTCTGGGACAGGGGAACACTGAAGCTTTCTTT; cdr3_aa: CASSTLGQGNTEAFF
cdr3_length: 13; clone_size: .; v_call: TRBV9; j_call: TRBJ1-3; d_call: .; cdr3_nt: TGTGCCAGCAACTCGGGGGGAGTAGACACCATATATTTT; cdr3_aa: CASNSGGVDTIYF
cdr3_length: 19; clone_size: .; v_call: TRBV24-1; j_call: TRBJ2-5; d_call: .; cdr3_nt: TGTGCCACCAGTGATCTTTTGGGGGGAACCGGGACAGTGCAAGAGACCCAGTACTTC; cdr3_aa: CATSDLLGGTGTVQETQYF
cdr3_length: 15; clone_size: once; v_call: TRBV6-2/TRBV6-3; j_call: TRBJ2-1; d_call: TRBD2; cdr3_nt: TGTGCCAGCAGCCCAAGCGGGGCAAGGTACAATGAGCAGTTCTTC; cdr3_aa: CASSPSGARYNEQFF
cdr3_length: 18; clone_size: .; v_call: TRBV5-1; j_call: TRBJ2-1; d_call: TRBD2; cdr3_nt: TGCGCCAGCAGCCTGACCACCGGGACTAGCGGAGGCTACAATGAGCAGTTCTTC; cdr3_aa: CASSLTTGTSGGYNEQFF
cdr3_length: 12; clone_size: .; v_call: TRBV6-6; j_call: TRBJ2-5; d_call: .; cdr3_nt: TGTGCCAGCAGGGGGGGTGGAGAGACCCAGTACTTC; cdr3_aa: CASRGGGETQYF
cdr3_length: 14; clone_size: .; v_call: TRBV2; j_call: TRBJ1-2; d_call: .; cdr3_nt: TGTGCCAGCAGTGAGGCCAGGGTACGCCGCGGCTACACCTTC; cdr3_aa: CASSEARVRRGYTF
cdr3_length: 15; clone_size: .; v_call: TRBV6-5; j_call: TRBJ2-2; d_call: TRBD1; cdr3_nt: TGTGCCAGCAGTTACCCACAGGGGGCGAACGGGGAGCTGTTTTTT; cdr3_aa: CASSYPQGANGELFF
cdr3_length: 13; clone_size: .; v_call: TRBV9; j_call: TRBJ1-1; d_call: .; cdr3_nt: TGTGCCAGCAGCCTTACTTCGAACACTGAAGCTTTCTTT; cdr3_aa: CASSLTSNTEAFF
cdr3_length: 15; clone_size: .; v_call: TRBV7-3; j_call: TRBJ2-1; d_call: TRBD1; cdr3_nt: TGTGCCAGCAGCCTAACAGGGGATGGGTACAATGAGCAGTTCTTC; cdr3_aa: CASSLTGDGYNEQFF
cdr3_length: 11; clone_size: .; v_call: TRBV12-3/TRBV12-4; j_call: TRBJ1-1; d_call: .; cdr3_nt: TGTGCCAGCAGTCACTCAGGTTTAGCTTTCTTT; cdr3_aa: CASSHSGLAFF
cdr3_length: 15; clone_size: .; v_call: TRBV7-2; j_call: TRBJ1-3; d_call: TRBD1; cdr3_nt: TGTGCCAGCAGCCTCGGGACAGTCTCTGGAAACACCATATATTTT; cdr3_aa: CASSLGTVSGNTIYF